The clone carrying this T cell receptor beta chain was counted a few times. Its antigen is not known. Each donor (without exception) was a healthy Caucasian. TCRdb independently ran MiXCR on the 5' RACE reads; one entry per CDR3 protein. The data hold 300,000 to 400,000 distinct CDR3 sequences, with approximately 13% observed a single time. The data are from a study of identical twins. Points from the study as a whole: Where out-of-frame alpha sequences were twin-shared, they showed excess low generation probability. With abundant cord blood beta clonotypes, insertions were fewer; memory repertoires showed no such pattern.

The same specimen was also included in a second study, on yellow fever vaccine responses in identical twins.

The clonotype comes from a woman younger than 35 in good health. Sequencing was performed on CD8+ T cells sorted from blood.

The DNA for the CDR3 is TGTGCCAGCGGGACCGGGACAGGGGGTGACAATGAGCAGTTCTTC. Translated, it gives CASGTGTGGDNEQFF. The chain employs TRBV7-9 and TRBJ2-1, with 11 bases lining up with TRBD1. The germline CDR1 and CDR2 sequences are SEHNR and FQNEAQ (reference sequence). J gave up 5 bases and V 8 bases, and 8 bases lay outside the gene matches. This CDR3 is built from 15 residues.